This TCR beta chain emerged from a study of Graves' ophthalmopathy and Graves' hyperthyroidism. This clonotype came up many times. The authors amplified TCR beta CDR3 regions from RNA transcripts. HTBI primers served in a first-round RT-PCR, which a second-round multiplex PCR followed. From the multiplex PCR reads, TCRdb called clonotypes with MiXCR, one entry per CDR3 protein. This repertoire shows almost 400,000 distinct CDR3 sequences, 18% found once; its top ten account for roughly 1.6%. From germline, CDR1 is KGHDR and CDR2 SFDVKD. V lost 4 bases and J lost 4; bases outside the gene matches: 4. The CDR3 is 16 amino acids.

The chain recombines TRBV24-1 with TRBJ2-5; TRBD2 matches at 14 bases. This sequence was found in a woman aged 18-29 years with Graves' ophthalmopathy. Sequencing was carried out using peripheral blood. The CDR3 sequence is CATSEGLAGVGETQYF. CDR3 bases: TGTGCCACCAGTGAGGGACTAGCGGGGGTAGGAGAGACCCAGTACTTC.